The T cell receptor beta chain described here comes from a study of CD8+CD57+ T cells in acquired aplastic anemia. TCR beta VDJ and CDR3 were profiled, and genomic DNA was the template. TCRdb processed the reads anew with MiXCR; each CDR3 protein has one entry. This sample has under 150,000 distinct CDR3 sequences, with less than 45% found just once. Per germline, CDR1 LNHDA and CDR2 SQIVND (reference sequence). The CDR3 sequence is 14 residues long. With regard to this clonotype: Its ends do not fully match the called genes, so a read error is possible.

The J gene is TRBJ1-1, the V gene TRBV19; no clear D gene. This TCR was recovered from a human donor in good health, serving as a control. Sequencing was carried out using sorted CD4+, CD8+, or CD8+CD57+ T cells (not recorded which) from PBMCs. This CDR3 reads CASSIDGVNTEAFF. The CDR3, as DNA: TGTGCCAGTAGTATAGACGGGGTCAACACTGAAGCCTTCTTT. The whole variable domain, remainder taken from reference TRBV19 and TRBJ1-1, is DGGITQSPKYLFRKEGQNVTLSCEQNLNHDAMYWYRQDPGQGLRLIYYSQIVNDFQKGDIAEGYSVSREKKESFPLTVTSAQKNPTAFYLCASSIDGVNTEAFFGQGTRLTVV.